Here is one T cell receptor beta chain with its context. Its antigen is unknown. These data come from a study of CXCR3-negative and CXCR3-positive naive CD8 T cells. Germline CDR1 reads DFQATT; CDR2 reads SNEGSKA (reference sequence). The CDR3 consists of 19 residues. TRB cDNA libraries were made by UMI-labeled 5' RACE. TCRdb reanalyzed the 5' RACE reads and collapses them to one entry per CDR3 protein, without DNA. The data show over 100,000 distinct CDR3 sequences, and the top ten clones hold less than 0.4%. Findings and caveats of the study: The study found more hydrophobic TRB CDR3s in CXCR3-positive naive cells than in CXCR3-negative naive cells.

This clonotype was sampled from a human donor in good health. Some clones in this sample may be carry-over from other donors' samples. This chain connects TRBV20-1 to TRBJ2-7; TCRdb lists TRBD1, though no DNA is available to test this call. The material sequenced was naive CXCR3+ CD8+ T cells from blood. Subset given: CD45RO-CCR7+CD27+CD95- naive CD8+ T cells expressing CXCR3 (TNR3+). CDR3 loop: CSASVRTGGNYPYSYEQYF.